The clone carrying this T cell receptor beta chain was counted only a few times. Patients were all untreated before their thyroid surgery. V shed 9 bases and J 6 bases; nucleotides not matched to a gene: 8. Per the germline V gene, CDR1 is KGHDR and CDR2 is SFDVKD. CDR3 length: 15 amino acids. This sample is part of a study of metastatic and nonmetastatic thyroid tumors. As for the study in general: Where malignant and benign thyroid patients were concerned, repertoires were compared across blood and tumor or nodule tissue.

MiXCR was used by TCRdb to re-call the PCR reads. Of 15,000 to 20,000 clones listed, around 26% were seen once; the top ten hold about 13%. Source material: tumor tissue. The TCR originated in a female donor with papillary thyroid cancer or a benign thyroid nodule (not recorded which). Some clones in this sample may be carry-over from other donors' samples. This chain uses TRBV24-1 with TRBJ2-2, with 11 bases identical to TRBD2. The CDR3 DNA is TGTGCCACCGTTTTTCTAGCGGGGGGACCCGGGGAGCTGTTTTTT. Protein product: CATVFLAGGPGELFF.